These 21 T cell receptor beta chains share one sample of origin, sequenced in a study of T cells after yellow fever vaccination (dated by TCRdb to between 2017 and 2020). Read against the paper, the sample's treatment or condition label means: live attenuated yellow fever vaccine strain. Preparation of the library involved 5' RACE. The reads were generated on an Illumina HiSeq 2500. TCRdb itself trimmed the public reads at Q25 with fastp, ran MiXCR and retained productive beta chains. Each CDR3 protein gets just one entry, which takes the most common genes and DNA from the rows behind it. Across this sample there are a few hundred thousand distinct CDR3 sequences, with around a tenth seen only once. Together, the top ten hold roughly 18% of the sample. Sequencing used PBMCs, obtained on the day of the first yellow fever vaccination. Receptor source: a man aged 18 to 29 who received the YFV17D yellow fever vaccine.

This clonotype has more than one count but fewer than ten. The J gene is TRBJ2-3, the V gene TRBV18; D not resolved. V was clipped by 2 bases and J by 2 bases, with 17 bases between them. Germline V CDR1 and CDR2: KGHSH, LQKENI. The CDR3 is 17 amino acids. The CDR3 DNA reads TGTGCCAGCTCACCAAGTTTCTGGCCTACGAACACAGATACGCAGTATTTT. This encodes CASSPSFWPTNTDTQYF.

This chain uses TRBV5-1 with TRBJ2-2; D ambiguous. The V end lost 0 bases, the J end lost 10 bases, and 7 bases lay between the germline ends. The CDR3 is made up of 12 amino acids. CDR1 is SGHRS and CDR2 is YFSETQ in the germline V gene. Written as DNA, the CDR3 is TGCGCCAGCAGCTTGGACAGCAAGGAGCTGTTTTTT. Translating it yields CASSLDSKELFF.

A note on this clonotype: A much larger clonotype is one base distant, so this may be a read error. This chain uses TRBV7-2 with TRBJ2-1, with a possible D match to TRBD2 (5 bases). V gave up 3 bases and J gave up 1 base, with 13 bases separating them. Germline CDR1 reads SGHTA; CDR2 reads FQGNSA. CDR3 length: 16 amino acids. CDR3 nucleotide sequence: TGTGCCAGCAGCTTCCTCGCCGGGGAATCCTACAATGAGCAGTTCTTC. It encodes CASSFLAGESYNEQFF.

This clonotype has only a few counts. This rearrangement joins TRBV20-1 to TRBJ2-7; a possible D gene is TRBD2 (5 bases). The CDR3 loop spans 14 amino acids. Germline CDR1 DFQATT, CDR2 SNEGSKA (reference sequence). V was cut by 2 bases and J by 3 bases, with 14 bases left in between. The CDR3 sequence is CSARSRAGFYEQYF. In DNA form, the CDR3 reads TGCAGTGCTAGATCGCGGGCCGGATTCTACGAGCAGTACTTC.

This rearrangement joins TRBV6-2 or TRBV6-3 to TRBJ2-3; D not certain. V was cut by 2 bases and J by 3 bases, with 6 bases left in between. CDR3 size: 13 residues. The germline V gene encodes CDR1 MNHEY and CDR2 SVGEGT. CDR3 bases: TGTGCCAGCAGTTACGTCTCTACAGATACGCAGTATTTT. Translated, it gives CASSYVSTDTQYF.

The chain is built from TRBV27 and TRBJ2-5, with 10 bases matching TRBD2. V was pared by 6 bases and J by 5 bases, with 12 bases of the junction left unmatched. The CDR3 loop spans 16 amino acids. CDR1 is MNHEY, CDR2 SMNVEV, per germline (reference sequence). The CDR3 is CASSPSSGRSDETQYF. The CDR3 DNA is TGTGCCAGCAGCCCATCTAGCGGGAGATCTGATGAGACCCAGTACTTC.

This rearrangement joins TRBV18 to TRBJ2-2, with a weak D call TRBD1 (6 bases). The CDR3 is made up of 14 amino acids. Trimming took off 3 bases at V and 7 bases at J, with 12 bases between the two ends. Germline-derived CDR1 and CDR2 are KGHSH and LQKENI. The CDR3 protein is CASSPDSLVGELFF. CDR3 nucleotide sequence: TGTGCCAGCTCACCGGACAGTCTAGTCGGGGAGCTGTTTTTT.

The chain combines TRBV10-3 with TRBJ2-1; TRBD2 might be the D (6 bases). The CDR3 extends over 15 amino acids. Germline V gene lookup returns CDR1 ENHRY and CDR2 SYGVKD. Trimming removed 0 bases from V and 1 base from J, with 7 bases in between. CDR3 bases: TGTGCCATCAGTGAGTCCGGGGGTTCCTACAATGAGCAGTTCTTC. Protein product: CAISESGGSYNEQFF.

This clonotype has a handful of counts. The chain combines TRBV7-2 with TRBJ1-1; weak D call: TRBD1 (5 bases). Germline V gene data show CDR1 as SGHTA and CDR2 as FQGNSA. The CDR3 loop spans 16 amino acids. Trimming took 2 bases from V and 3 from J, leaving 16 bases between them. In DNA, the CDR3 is TGTGCCAGCAGCTTATCGCTGGGATCAGGGTACACTGAAGCTTTCTTT. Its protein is CASSLSLGSGYTEAFF. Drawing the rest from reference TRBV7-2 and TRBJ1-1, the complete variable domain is GAGVSQSPSNKVTEKGKDVELRCDPISGHTALYWYRQSLGQGLEFLIYFQGNSAPDKSGLPSDRFSAERTGGSVSTLTIQRTQQEDSAVYLCASSLSLGSGYTEAFFGQGTRLTVV.

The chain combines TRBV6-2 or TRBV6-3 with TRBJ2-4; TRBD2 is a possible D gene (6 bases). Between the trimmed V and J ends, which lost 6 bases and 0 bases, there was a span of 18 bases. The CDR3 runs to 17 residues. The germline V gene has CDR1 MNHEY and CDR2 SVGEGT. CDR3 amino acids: CASSRKTLEGAKNIQYF. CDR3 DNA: TGTGCCAGCAGCCGGAAGACTTTGGAGGGAGCCAAAAACATTCAGTACTTC.

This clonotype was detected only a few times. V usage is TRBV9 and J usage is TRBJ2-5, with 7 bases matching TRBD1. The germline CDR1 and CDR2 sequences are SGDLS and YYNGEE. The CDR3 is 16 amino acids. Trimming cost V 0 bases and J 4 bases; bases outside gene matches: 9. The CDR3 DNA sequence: TGTGCCAGCAGCGTAGGGGAAGGGGGCCTCGCAGAGACCCAGTACTTC. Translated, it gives CASSVGEGGLAETQYF.

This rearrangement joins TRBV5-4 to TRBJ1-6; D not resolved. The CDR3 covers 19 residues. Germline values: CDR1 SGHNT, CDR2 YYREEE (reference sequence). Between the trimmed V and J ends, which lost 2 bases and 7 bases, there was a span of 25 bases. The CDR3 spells CASSFQDIDLGSPNSPLHF. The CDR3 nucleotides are TGTGCCAGCAGCTTTCAAGACATAGATCTCGGGAGTCCCAATTCACCCCTCCACTTT.

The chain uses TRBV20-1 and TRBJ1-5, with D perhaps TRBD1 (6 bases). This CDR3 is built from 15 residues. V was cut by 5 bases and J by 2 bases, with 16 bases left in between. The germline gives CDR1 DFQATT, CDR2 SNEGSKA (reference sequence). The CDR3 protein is CSALFRDIGNQPQHF. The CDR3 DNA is TGCAGTGCTCTGTTCCGGGACATAGGCAATCAGCCCCAGCATTTT.

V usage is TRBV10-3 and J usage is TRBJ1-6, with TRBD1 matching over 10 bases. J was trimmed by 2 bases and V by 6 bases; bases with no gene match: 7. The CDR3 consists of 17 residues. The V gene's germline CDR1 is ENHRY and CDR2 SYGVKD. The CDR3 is CAIRDGQGGTYNSPLHF. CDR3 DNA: TGTGCCATCAGAGATGGACAGGGGGGAACCTATAATTCACCCCTCCACTTT.

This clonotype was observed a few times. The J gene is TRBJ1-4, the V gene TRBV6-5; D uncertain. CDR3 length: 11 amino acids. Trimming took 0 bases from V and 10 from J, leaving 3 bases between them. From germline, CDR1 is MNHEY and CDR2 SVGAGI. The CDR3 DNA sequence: TGTGCCAGCAGTTACTCAGGAAAACTGTTTTTT. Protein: CASSYSGKLFF.

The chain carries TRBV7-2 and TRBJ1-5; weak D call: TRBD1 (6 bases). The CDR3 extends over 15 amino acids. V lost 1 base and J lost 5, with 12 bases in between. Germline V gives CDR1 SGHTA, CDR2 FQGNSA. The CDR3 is CASSLGAGADQPQHF. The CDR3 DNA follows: TGTGCCAGCAGCTTAGGGGCAGGGGCGGATCAGCCCCAGCATTTT.

The CDR3 is CSASILWGLAGSNEQFF. CDR3 bases: TGCAGTGCTAGTATCCTCTGGGGACTAGCGGGGAGCAATGAGCAGTTCTTC. The chain employs TRBV20-1 and TRBJ2-1; 13 bases are a match to TRBD2. V gave up 3 bases and J gave up 6 bases; unmatched junction bases: 11. The germline CDR1 and CDR2 sequences are DFQATT and SNEGSKA (reference sequence). This CDR3 is 17 amino acids long.

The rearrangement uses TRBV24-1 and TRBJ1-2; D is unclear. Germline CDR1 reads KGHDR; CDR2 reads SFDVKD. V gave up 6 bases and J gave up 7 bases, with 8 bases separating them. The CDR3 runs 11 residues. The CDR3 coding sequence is TGTGCCACCAGTTTCATACCTGGCTACACCTTC. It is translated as CATSFIPGYTF.

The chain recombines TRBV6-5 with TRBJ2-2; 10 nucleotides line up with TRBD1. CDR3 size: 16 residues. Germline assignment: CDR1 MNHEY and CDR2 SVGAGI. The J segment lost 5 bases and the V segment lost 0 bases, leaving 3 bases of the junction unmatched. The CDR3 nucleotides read TGTGCCAGCAGTTACTCGACAGGGGGCTCGACCGGGGAGCTGTTTTTT. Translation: CASSYSTGGSTGELFF.

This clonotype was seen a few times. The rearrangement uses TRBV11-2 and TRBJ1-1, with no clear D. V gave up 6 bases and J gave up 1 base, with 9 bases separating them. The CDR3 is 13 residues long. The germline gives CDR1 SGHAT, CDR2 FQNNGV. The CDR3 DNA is TGTGCCAGCAGTTATCGACGGAACACTGAAGCTTTCTTT. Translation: CASSYRRNTEAFF.

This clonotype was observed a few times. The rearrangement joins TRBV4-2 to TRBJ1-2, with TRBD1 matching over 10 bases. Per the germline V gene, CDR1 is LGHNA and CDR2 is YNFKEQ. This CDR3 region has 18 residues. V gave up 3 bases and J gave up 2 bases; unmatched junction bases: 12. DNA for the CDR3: TGTGCCAGCAGCCATGCCTTTCCCGGGACAGGGGAGAACTATGGCTACACCTTC. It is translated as CASSHAFPGTGENYGYTF.